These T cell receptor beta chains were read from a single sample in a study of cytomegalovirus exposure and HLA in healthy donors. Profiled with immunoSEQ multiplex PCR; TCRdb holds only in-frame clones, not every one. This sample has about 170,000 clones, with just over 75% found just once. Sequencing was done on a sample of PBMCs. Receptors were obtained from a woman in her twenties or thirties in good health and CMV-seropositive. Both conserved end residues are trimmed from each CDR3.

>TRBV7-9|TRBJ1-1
ASSSRLTNTEAF
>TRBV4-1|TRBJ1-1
ASSPGHTNTEAF
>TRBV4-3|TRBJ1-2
ASSQGRTGRYGYT
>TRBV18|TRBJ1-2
ASSPRNIYGYT
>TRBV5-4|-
ASSLRDSYEQY
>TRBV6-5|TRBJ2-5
AVGGQGREETQY
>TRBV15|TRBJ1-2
ATSRAGTTNYGYT
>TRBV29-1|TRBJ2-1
SLWYNEQF
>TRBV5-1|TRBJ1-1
ASSLAGTGDTEAF
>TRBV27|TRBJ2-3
ASSYLAGASTDTQY
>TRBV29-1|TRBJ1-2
SARDRDNYGYT
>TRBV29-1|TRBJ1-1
SVREDANTEAF
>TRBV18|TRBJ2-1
ASSSGTGYNEQF
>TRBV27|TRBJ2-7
ASSSLTGTGLHEQY
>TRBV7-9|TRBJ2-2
ASQDRSNTGELF